The 9 T cell receptor beta chains listed next were all sequenced from one sample in a study of blood T cell repertoires in COVID-19 (dated by TCRdb to 2020 to 2021). Receptors were amplified or captured by the immunoSEQ multiplex PCR assay. The table comes from immuneACCESS by way of TCRdb, which keeps in-frame sequences with V and J called. Part of the clones is missing from these tables; in studies checked, under half for an unresolved V gene and the rest for unknown reasons. The sample has 150,000 to 200,000 clones on record, roughly 82% of them singletons. The ten largest clonotypes hold about 5% of the sample. Sequencing was carried out using peripheral blood. These receptors all come from a woman in her twenties or thirties with acute or convalescent COVID-19.

V gene TRBV4-1 combines with J gene TRBJ2-1, with TRBD2 matching over 9 bases. The CDR3 extends over 15 amino acids. The germline V gene encodes CDR1 MGHRA and CDR2 YSYEKL. V was pared by 0 bases and J by 7 bases, with 4 bases of the junction left unmatched. CDR3: CASSQDGTSRNEQFF. CDR3 nucleotide sequence: TGCGCCAGCAGCCAAGATGGGACTAGCAGGAATGAGCAGTTCTTC.

The rearrangement links TRBV6-2 or TRBV6-3 to TRBJ2-1; TRBD2 matches at 9 bases. CDR1 is MNHEY and CDR2 is SVGEGT in the germline V gene. There are 16 residues in the CDR3. Trimming removed 6 bases from V and 8 bases from J; junction bases left unmatched: 14. CDR3 in amino acids: CASRPPQRGASYEQFF. CDR3 bases: TGTGCCAGCAGGCCTCCCCAGCGGGGGGCCTCATATGAGCAGTTCTTC.

This clone was seen just once. Written as DNA, the CDR3 is TGCGCCAGCAGCCAGGGACTGAACTACGAGCAGTACTTC. It is translated as CASSQGLNYEQYF. V gene TRBV5-1 combines with J gene TRBJ2-7; weak D call: TRBD2 (6 bases). The V gene lost 4 bases and the J gene lost 3 bases, with 11 bases spanning the gap. CDR3 length equals 13 residues. The germline V gene has CDR1 SGHRS and CDR2 YFSETQ.

This chain links TRBV7-8 with TRBJ2-5; TRBD2 matches 10 bases. The V and J ends lost 0 bases and 6 bases, in that order; junction bases with no gene match: 4. Germline CDR1 and CDR2: SGHVS and FQNEAQ. CDR3 length: 15 residues. CDR3 bases: TGTGCCAGCAGCTTAGCAGCGGGAGGGCGGAAGACCCAGTACTTC. Its translation: CASSLAAGGRKTQYF. The whole variable domain, filled in from reference TRBV7-8 and TRBJ2-5, reads GAGVSQSPRYKVAKRGQDVALRCDPISGHVSLFWYQQALGQGPEFLTYFQNEAQLDKSGLPSDRFFAERPEGSVSTLKIQRTQQEDSAVYLCASSLAAGGRKTQYFGPGTRLLVL.

The chain couples TRBV4-1 to TRBJ2-1; TRBD2 might be the D (6 bases). V was shortened by 2 bases and J by 5 bases, with 13 bases between the two germline ends. Germline lookup yields CDR1 MGHRA and CDR2 YSYEKL. The CDR3 contains 15 residues. The CDR3 spells CASSQPLGSDNEQFF. CDR3 DNA sequence: TGCGCCAGCAGCCAACCCCTCGGGAGCGACAATGAGCAGTTCTTC.

In this sample, this clone turned up once. The V call is TRBV5-1, the J call TRBJ1-2; D ambiguous. Germline CDR1 is SGHRS and CDR2 is YFSETQ. V was shortened by 1 base and J by 3 bases, with 13 bases between the two germline ends. The CDR3 is 15 amino acids. The CDR3 nucleotides read TGCGCCAGCAGCTTGAATCGGGGAACGGACTATGGCTACACCTTC. Protein sequence: CASSLNRGTDYGYTF.

The rearrangement uses TRBV24-1 and TRBJ1-2; D call uncertain. Between the trimmed V and J ends, which lost 4 bases and 8 bases, there was a span of 13 bases. The CDR3 length is 13 residues. Germline V CDR1 and CDR2: KGHDR, SFDVKD. The CDR3, as DNA: TGTGCCACCAGTGACCCGGGGAGAGCGGGCTACACCTTC. Translating gives CATSDPGRAGYTF.

The V gene is TRBV27, the J gene TRBJ2-7; 8 bases align to TRBD1. This CDR3 region has 17 residues. J was trimmed by 3 bases and V by 5 bases; bases with no gene match: 15. The germline gives CDR1 MNHEY, CDR2 SMNVEV (reference sequence). CDR3 in amino acids: CASSPSYGQGPIYEQYF. CDR3 sequence (DNA): TGTGCCAGCAGTCCCTCATACGGACAGGGACCTATCTACGAGCAGTACTTC.

J is TRBJ2-3 and V is TRBV6-2 or TRBV6-3, with D tentatively TRBD2 (6 bases). Trimming pared 1 base from V and 0 bases from J, leaving 11 bases between. The V gene's germline CDR1 is MNHEY and CDR2 SVGEGT. The CDR3 sequence is 16 residues long. For the CDR3, the DNA is TGTGCCAGCAGTTACTGGGGGGACCCTAGCACAGATACGCAGTATTTT. Amino acids: CASSYWGDPSTDTQYF.